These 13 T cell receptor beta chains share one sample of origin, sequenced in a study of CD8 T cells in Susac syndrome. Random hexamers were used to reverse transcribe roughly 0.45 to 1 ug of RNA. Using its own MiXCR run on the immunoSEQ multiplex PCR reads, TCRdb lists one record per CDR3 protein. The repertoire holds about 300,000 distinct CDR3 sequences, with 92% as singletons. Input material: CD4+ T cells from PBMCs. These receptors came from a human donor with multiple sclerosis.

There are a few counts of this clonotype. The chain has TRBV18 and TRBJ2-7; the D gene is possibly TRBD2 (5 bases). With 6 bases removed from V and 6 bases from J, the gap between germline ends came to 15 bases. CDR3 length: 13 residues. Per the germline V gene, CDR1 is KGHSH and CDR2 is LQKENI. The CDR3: CASSSSGKGEQYF. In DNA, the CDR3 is TGTGCCAGCTCGTCCTCGGGGAAGGGCGAGCAGTACTTC.

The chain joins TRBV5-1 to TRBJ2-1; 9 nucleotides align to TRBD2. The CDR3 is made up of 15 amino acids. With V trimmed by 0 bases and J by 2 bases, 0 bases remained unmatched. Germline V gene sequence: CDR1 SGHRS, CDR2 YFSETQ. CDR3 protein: CASSLVAGAYNEQFF. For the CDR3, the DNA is TGCGCCAGCAGCTTGGTAGCGGGGGCCTACAATGAGCAGTTCTTC.

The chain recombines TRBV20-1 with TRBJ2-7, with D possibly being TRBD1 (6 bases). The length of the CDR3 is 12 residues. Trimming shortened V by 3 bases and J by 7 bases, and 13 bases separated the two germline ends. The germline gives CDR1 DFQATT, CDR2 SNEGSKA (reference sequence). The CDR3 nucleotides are TGCAGTGCTAGTTTGGGGGCGGGTGAGCAGTACTTC. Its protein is CSASLGAGEQYF.

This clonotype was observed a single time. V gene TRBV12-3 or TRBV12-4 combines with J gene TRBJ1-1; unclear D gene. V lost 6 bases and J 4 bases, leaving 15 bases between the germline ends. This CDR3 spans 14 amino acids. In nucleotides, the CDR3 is TGTGCCAGCAGAAAAGACCCGGAGGGCACTGAAGCTTTCTTT. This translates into CASRKDPEGTEAFF.

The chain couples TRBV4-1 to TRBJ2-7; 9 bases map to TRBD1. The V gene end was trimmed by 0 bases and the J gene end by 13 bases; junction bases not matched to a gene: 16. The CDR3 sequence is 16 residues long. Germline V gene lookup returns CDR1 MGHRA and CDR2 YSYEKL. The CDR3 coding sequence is TGCGCCAGCAGCCAAGAAATGGACAGGGGTGATGTCACTAAATACTTC. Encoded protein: CASSQEMDRGDVTKYF.

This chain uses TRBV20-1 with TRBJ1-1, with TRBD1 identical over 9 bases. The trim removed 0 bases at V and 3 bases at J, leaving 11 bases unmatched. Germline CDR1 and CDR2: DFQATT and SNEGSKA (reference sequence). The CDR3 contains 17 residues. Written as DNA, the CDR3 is TGCAGTGCTAGAGATCTCGGGACAGGGAATCGGGACACTGAAGCTTTCTTT. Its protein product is CSARDLGTGNRDTEAFF.

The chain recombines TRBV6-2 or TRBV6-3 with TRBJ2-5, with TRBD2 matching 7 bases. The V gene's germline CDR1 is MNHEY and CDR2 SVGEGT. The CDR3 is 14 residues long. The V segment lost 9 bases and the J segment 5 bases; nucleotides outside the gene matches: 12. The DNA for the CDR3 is TGTGCCAGTCGGGAGGTGGCCCGGCAGGAGACCCAGTACTTC. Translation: CASREVARQETQYF.

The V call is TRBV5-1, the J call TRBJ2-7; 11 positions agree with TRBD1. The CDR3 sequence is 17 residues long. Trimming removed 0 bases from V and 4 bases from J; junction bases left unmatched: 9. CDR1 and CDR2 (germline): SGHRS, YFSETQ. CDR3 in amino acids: CASSLVGQGAMGYEQYF. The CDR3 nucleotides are TGCGCCAGCAGCTTGGTCGGACAGGGGGCGATGGGATACGAGCAGTACTTC.

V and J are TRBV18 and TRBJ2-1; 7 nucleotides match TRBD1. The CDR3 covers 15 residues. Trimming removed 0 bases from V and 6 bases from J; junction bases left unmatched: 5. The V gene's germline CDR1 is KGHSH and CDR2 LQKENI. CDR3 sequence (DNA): TGTGCCAGCTCACCACCGAATGGGGACAGCAATGAGCAGTTCTTC. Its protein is CASSPPNGDSNEQFF. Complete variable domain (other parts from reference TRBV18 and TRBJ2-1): NAGVMQNPRHLVRRRGQEARLRCSPMKGHSHVYWYRQLPEEGLKFMVYLQKENIIDESGMPKERFSAEFPKEGPSILRIQQVVRGDSAAYFCASSPPNGDSNEQFFGPGTRLTVL.

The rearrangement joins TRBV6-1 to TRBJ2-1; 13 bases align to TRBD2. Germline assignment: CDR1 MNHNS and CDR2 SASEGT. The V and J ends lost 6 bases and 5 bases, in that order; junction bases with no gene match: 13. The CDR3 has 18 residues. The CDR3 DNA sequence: TGTGCCAGCAGGCACTATGGACTAGCGGGAGCAACCCACAATGAGCAGTTCTTC. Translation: CASRHYGLAGATHNEQFF.

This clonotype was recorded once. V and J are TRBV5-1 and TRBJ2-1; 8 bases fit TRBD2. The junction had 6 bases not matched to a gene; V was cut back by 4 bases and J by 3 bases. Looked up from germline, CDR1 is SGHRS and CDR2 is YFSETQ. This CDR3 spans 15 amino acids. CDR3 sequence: CASSLLSGSYNEQFF. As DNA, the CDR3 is TGCGCCAGCAGCCTCCTCAGCGGGAGCTACAATGAGCAGTTCTTC.

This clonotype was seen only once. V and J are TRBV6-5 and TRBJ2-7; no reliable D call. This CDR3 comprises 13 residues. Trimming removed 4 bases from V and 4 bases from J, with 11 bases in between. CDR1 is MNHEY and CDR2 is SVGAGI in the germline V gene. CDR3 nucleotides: TGTGCCAGCAGTTCTAACGCCCAGTACGAGCAGTACTTC. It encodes CASSSNAQYEQYF.

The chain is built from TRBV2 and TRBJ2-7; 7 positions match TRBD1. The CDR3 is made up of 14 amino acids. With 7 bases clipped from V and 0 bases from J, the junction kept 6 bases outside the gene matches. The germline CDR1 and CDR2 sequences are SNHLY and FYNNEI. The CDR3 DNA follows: TGTGCCAGCATCGGAGCAGGGGGCTCCTACGAGCAGTACTTC. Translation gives CASIGAGGSYEQYF.